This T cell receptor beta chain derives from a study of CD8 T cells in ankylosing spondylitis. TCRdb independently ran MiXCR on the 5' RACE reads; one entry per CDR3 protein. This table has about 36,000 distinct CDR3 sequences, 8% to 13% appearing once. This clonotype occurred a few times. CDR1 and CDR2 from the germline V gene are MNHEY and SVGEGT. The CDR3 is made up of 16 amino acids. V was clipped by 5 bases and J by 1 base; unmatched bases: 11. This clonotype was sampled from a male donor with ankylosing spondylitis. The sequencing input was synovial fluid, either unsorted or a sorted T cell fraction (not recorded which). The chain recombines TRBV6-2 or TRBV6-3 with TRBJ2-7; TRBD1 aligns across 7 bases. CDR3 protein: CASSKLRDSNSYEQYF. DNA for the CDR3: TGTGCCAGCAGTAAGCTACGGGACAGTAATTCCTACGAGCAGTACTTC.